This T cell receptor beta chain was recovered during a study of OX40 agonist ivuxolimab in advanced cancers. Overall study findings and caveats: Expanded clones tended on average to be more numerous among CD8+ T cells than CD4+. At doses 0.1 to 3.0 mg/kg, CD4+ and CD8+ clones expanded. Near-lowest levels of clonal expansion characterized partial responders at 0.1-3.0 mg/kg.

Assay: immunoSEQ multiplex PCR; the TCRdb copy retains only in-frame clones and omits some. The data contain about 59,000 clones, approximately 90% of them singletons. CDR1 and CDR2 (germline): SGDLS, YYNGEE. The CDR3 spans 14 residues. Trimming took 3 bases from V and 1 from J, leaving 10 bases between them. On this clone itself: Its antigen remains unknown.

The source of this sequence is an adult with an advanced solid tumor such as melanoma, head and neck, liver or kidney cancer. The rearrangement links TRBV9 to TRBJ2-5; TRBD2 is a possible D gene (6 bases). This material consisted of CD4+ or CD8+ T cells sorted from blood, taken in a trial of the OX40 agonist ivuxolimab. This chain's CDR3 is CASSAEGLQETQYF. In nucleotides, the CDR3 is TGTGCCAGCAGCGCCGAGGGACTCCAAGAGACCCAGTACTTC.